These T cell receptor beta chains were read from a single sample in a study of blood T cell repertoires in COVID-19. Assay used: immunoSEQ multiplex PCR; TCRdb lists only in-frame clones, some missing. This sample has 200,000 to 300,000 clones; about 91% occur once, and the top ten carry approximately 6%. Sequences were obtained from peripheral blood. These receptors were taken from a woman younger than 45 with COVID-19, enrolled during active disease. Both conserved end residues are trimmed from each CDR3. The order of the fields is J gene, V gene, CDR3 protein.

TRBJ2-3 TRBV3-1/TRBV3-2 ASSPWREVRADTQY
TRBJ1-2 TRBV5-6 ASSLRDRNYGYT
TRBJ2-7 TRBV11-2 ASSLVGDSLEQY
TRBJ2-3 TRBV30 AWSKGLAGTDTQY
TRBJ1-3 TRBV7-2 ASSPRASGNTIY
TRBJ2-7 TRBV14 ASSHGQTYEQY
TRBJ1-2 TRBV4-3 ASSRGETGIDGYT
TRBJ2-3 TRBV7-2 ASSSAGVADTQY
TRBJ1-2 TRBV10-3 AISESSGRAYYGYT
TRBJ2-7 TRBV7-9 ASSLLQETYEQY
TRBJ2-3 TRBV2 ASSDANGGTDTQY
TRBJ2-2 TRBV10-2 ASRLQGAGELF
TRBJ2-5 TRBV15 ATSRAWGSQETQY
TRBJ1-2 TRBV20-1 SVHTGGGYT
TRBJ2-2 TRBV2 ASRVRQGNTGELF
TRBJ2-1 TRBV10-3 AIRYTSSGGLNEQF
TRBJ2-7 TRBV10-3 AIRTGGPYEQY
TRBJ1-2 TRBV2 ASTNDRDYGYT
TRBJ1-2 TRBV6-5 ASSQGVQGYT
TRBJ2-4 TRBV20-1 SASTQGIQY
TRBJ1-5 TRBV5-5 ASSFWQENQPQH
TRBJ2-1 TRBV11-1 ASSPRGQGALDEQF
TRBJ1-2 TRBV2 ASRSTDQGGYGYT
TRBJ2-1 TRBV5-1 ASSLVGGGSYNEQF
TRBJ2-3 TRBV4-1 ASSQGQTDTQY
TRBJ1-1 TRBV18 ASSPVSLQGDEAF
TRBJ1-6 TRBV3-1/TRBV3-2 ASSPRGGDNSPLH
TRBJ2-7 TRBV5-1 ASSFAGTYEQY
TRBJ2-3 TRBV2 ASSRTSGSPRDTQY
TRBJ2-7 TRBV5-1 ASSLPVGSSYEQY
TRBJ2-2 TRBV10-3 AISVTGTGNTGELF
TRBJ2-3 TRBV10-1 ASGTTRDTQY
TRBJ2-6 TRBV2 ASTLSGANVLT
TRBJ2-5 TRBV4-1 ASSRGGLAEQETQY
TRBJ2-7 TRBV19 ASTLSSGSSYEQY
TRBJ2-5 TRBV28 ASSSAYGQGPFVETQY
TRBJ1-2 TRBV6-2/TRBV6-3 ASSYSRDRLYGYT
TRBJ1-2 TRBV5-8 ASSSRQGFYGYT
TRBJ2-7 TRBV4-2 ASSPRGGSPSSYEQY
TRBJ2-7 TRBV7-9 ASSLSRGAYEQY
TRBJ2-3 TRBV4-1 ASSQDAGSADTQY
TRBJ1-4 TRBV6-1 ASSEAWGQGNEKLF
TRBJ2-1 TRBV11-2 ASSSGTSGGVEQF
TRBJ2-3 TRBV24-1 ATSDPREGFRADTQY
TRBJ2-5 TRBV28 ASAGEETQY
TRBJ2-2 TRBV7-2 ASSFRGNTGELF
TRBJ2-1 TRBV7-9 ASSSGAGNEQF
TRBJ2-2 TRBV11-2 ASSVGLAGAGELF
TRBJ2-7 TRBV19 ASSPGGPGDEQY
TRBJ1-5 TRBV21-1 ASSIAPGQGAEGNQPQH
TRBJ1-5 TRBV5-5 ASSRGGDSRQPQH
TRBJ2-5 TRBV28 ASSQTGQETQY
TRBJ2-6 TRBV7-8 ASSSPWGQGANVLT